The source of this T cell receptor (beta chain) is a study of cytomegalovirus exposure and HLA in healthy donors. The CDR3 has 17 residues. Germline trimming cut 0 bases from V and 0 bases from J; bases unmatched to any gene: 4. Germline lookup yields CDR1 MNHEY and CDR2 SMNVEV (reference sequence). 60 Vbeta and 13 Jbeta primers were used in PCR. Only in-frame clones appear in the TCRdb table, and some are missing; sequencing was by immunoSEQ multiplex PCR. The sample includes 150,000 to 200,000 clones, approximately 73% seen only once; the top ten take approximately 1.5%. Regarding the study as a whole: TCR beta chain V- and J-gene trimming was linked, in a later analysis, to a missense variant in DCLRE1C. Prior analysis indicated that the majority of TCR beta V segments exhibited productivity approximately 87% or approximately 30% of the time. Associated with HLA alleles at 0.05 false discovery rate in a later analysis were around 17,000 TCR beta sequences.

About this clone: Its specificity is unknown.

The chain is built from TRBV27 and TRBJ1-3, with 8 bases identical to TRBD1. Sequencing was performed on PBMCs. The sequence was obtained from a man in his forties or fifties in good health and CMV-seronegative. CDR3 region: CASSLSGTGGSGNTIYF. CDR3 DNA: TGTGCCAGCAGTTTATCAGGGACAGGCGGCTCTGGAAACACCATATATTTT.